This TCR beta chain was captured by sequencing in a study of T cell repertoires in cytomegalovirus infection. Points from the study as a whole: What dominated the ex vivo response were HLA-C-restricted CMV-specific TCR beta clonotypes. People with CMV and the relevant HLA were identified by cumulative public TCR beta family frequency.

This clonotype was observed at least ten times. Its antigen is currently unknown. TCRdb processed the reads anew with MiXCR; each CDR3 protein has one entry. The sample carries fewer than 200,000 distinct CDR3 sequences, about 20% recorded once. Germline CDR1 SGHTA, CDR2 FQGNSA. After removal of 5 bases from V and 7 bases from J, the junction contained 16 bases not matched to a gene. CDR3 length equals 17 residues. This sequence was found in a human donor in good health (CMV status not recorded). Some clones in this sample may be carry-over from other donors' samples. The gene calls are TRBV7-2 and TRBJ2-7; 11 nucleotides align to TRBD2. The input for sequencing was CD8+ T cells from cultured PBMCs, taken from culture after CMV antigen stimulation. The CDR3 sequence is CASSGPSVAGGPWEQYF. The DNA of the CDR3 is TGTGCCAGCAGCGGCCCGTCGGTAGCGGGGGGGCCTTGGGAGCAGTACTTC.